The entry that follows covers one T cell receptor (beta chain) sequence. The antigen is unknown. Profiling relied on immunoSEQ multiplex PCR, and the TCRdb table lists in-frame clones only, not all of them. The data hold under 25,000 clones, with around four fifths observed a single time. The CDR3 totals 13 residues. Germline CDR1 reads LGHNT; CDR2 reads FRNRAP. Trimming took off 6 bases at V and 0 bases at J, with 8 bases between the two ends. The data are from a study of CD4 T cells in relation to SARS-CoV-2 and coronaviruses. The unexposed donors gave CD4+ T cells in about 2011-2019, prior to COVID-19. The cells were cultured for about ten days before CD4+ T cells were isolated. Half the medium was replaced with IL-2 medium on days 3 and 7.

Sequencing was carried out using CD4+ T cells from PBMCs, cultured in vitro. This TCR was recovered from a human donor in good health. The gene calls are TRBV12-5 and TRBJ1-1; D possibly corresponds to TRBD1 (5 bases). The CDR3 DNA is TGTGCTAGTGGGAGGGGCTTGAACACTGAAGCTTTCTTT. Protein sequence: CASGRGLNTEAFF.